Below, 3 T cell receptor beta chains from the same sample are listed, as sequenced in a study of quantifying T cell responses using KT2 cells. Study-wide context: TCR alpha and beta constant-region primers primed reverse transcription of RNA.

An oligo carrying a UMI was ligated to the cDNA 3' end. The first PCR ran roughly 4 cycles with an equimolar RC1.1 and RC1.2 beta primer mix. TCRdb redid the calling of the UMI-ligation and nested PCR reads with MiXCR, one entry per CDR3 protein. The sample includes around 50,000 distinct CDR3 sequences, roughly 10% of them seen just once. Sample: PBMCs spiked with cells of the T cell clone KT2. All receptors come from a human donor.

At least ten counts were recorded for this clonotype. V gene TRBV12-3 or TRBV12-4 combines with J gene TRBJ2-3, with 9 bases identical to TRBD1. This CDR3 is 13 amino acids long. V shed 5 bases and J 6 bases; nucleotides not matched to a gene: 3. Here the CDR3 reads CASSATGGDTQYF. CDR3 nucleotides: TGTGCCAGCAGTGCGACAGGGGGTGATACGCAGTATTTT.

This clonotype occurred a few times. This chain connects TRBV27 to TRBJ2-2; D gene unclear. CDR3 length: 13 amino acids. The V gene lost 3 bases and the J gene lost 4 bases, with 6 bases spanning the gap. In germline, CDR1 is MNHEY, CDR2 SMNVEV (reference sequence). The CDR3 DNA is TGTGCCAGCAGTTTGAGAGTCACCGGGGAGCTGTTTTTT. It yields the protein CASSLRVTGELFF.

J is TRBJ1-1 and V is TRBV5-6, with 8 positions matching TRBD1. The germline V gene has CDR1 SGHDT and CDR2 YYEEEE. After removal of 4 bases from V and 5 bases from J, the junction contained 10 bases not matched to a gene. The length of the CDR3 is 15 residues. CDR3 protein: CASSPNRDRITEAFF. The CDR3 DNA reads as TGTGCCAGCAGCCCCAACCGGGACAGGATAACTGAAGCTTTCTTT.